This TCR beta chain was recorded in a study of T cell changes during pregnancy in multiple sclerosis. J was trimmed by 5 bases and V by 11 bases; bases with no gene match: 15. The CDR3 totals 15 residues. From germline, CDR1 is WSHSY and CDR2 SAAADI. The assay was immunoSEQ multiplex PCR, and TCRdb's table has in-frame clones only and misses some. The data show almost 35,000 clones, with about nine tenths seen just once and almost 4.5% held by the top ten. The clonotype originates from a female donor in good health, enrolled as a control in a pregnancy study. Sequencing was performed on peripheral blood, taken in the second trimester of pregnancy. The V and J genes are TRBV10-2 and TRBJ2-1; 7 bases align to TRBD1. The CDR3: CAATRTGRNHNEQFF. The CDR3 DNA is TGCGCCGCGACGAGGACAGGACGGAACCACAATGAGCAGTTCTTC.